This T cell receptor (beta chain) was documented in a study of OX40 agonist ivuxolimab in advanced cancers. Study-level background: Dosing consisted of intravenous ivuxolimab at 0.01 to 10 mg/kg every 2 weeks. Two patients with cutaneous melanoma and one with hepatocellular carcinoma, three in total, showed partial responses.

Concerning this clone itself: The antigen is unknown.

V shed 2 bases, J shed 0 bases, and the junction held 13 bases outside the gene matches. CDR3 size: 19 residues. Germline CDR1 SGHVS, CDR2 FQNEAQ. The data were produced by immunoSEQ multiplex PCR, yet TCRdb's version contains in-frame clones alone and is incomplete. The sample consists of tens of thousands of clones, approximately 88% of them appearing once. The study's findings and limits: Patients with a partial response at 0.1-3.0 mg/kg had among the lowest clonal expansion.

With autoimmune disease history or systemic immunosuppression, patients were excluded. V and J are TRBV7-8 and TRBJ1-3; 7 positions match TRBD1. The TCR sequence derives from an adult with an advanced solid tumor such as melanoma, head and neck, liver or kidney cancer. Specimen: CD4+ or CD8+ T cells sorted from blood, collected in a trial of the OX40 agonist ivuxolimab. Written as DNA, the CDR3 is TGTGCCAGCAGCTTACAAAGAACCGGGACAGTGTTCTCTGGAAACACCATATATTTT. It encodes CASSLQRTGTVFSGNTIYF.